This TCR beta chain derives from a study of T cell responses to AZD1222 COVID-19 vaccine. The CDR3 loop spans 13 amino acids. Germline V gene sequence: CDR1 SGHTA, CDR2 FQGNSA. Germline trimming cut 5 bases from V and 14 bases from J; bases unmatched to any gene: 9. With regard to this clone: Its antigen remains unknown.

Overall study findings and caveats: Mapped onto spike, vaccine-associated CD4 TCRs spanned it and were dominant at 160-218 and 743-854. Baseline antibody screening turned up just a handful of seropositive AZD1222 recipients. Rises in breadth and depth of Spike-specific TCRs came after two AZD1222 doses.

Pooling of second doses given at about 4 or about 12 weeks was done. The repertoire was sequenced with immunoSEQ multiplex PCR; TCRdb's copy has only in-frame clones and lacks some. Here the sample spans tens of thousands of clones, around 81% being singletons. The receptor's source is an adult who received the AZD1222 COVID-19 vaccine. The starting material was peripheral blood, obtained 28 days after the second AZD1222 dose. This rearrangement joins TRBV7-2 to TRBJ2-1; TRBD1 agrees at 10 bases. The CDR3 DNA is TGTGCCAGCAGCCTAGGGGACAGGGGCCGTGAGTTCTTC. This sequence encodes CASSLGDRGREFF.